Shown below are 27 T cell receptor beta chains from a single sample sequenced in a study of post-analysis software for immune sequencing data. Points from the study as a whole: About five TRBV segments appeared more often in patients than in controls, and TRBV5-6, TRBV5-1 and TRBV20-1 were among these.

Every TCR beta cDNA library bore unique molecular identifiers. TCRdb itself ran the PCR reads through MiXCR, one entry per CDR3 protein. The table has some 890,000 distinct CDR3 sequences, roughly half seen once; the top ten hold about 4.8%. For these receptors, no antigen is known. The specimen sequenced was blood. These receptors came from a girl aged 10-17 years with multiple sclerosis.

The chain uses TRBV12-3 or TRBV12-4 and TRBJ2-4; TRBD2 is a possible D gene (6 bases). The J call may be faulty, since TRBJ2-7 better matches the DNA end. The CDR3 runs to 16 residues. In DNA, the CDR3 is TGTGCCAGCAGTCCCCAGGGTTGGAGGGCTAGGTACGAGCAGTACTTC. This gives the protein CASSPQGWRARYEQYF.

This rearrangement joins TRBV9 to TRBJ2-1; D might be TRBD2 (5 bases). Trimming stripped 2 bases from V and 8 bases from J, with 17 bases between. Germline V gives CDR1 SGDLS, CDR2 YYNGEE. This CDR3 contains 15 residues. The CDR3 loop reads CASSVSAERWDEQFF. The CDR3 DNA reads as TGTGCCAGCAGCGTTTCGGCGGAGCGGTGGGATGAGCAGTTCTTC.

This clonotype turned up a few times. The chain combines TRBV27 with TRBJ1-5, with D possibly TRBD1 on 6 matching bases. The CDR3 length is 14 residues. Germline V gives CDR1 MNHEY, CDR2 SMNVEV (reference sequence). V was shortened by 5 bases and J by 8 bases, with 16 bases between the two germline ends. CDR3 protein: CASSPRTAREPQHF. CDR3 nucleotides: TGTGCCAGCAGTCCCCGGACAGCTAGGGAGCCCCAGCATTTT.

This clonotype was observed a single time. The chain joins TRBV7-2 to TRBJ2-1, with 9 bases identical to TRBD2. The germline CDR1 and CDR2 sequences are SGHTA and FQGNSA. CDR3 length equals 16 residues. V gave up 3 bases and J gave up 4 bases; unmatched junction bases: 7. The CDR3 loop reads CASSFEAGGPYNEQFF. CDR3 DNA: TGTGCCAGCAGCTTTGAAGCGGGGGGCCCGTACAATGAGCAGTTCTTC. Based on the CDR3 plus reference TRBV7-2 and TRBJ2-1, the full variable domain is GAGVSQSPSNKVTEKGKDVELRCDPISGHTALYWYRQSLGQGLEFLIYFQGNSAPDKSGLPSDRFSAERTGGSVSTLTIQRTQQEDSAVYLCASSFEAGGPYNEQFFGPGTRLTVL.

This chain joins TRBV5-1 and TRBJ2-3; D is possibly TRBD2 (5 bases). V was cut by 0 bases and J by 1 base, with 18 bases left in between. The germline CDR1 and CDR2 sequences are SGHRS and YFSETQ. The CDR3 extends over 18 amino acids. CDR3 coding DNA: TGCGCCAGCAGCTTGGCCATTATCGGGGATCTGGGCACAGATACGCAGTATTTT. Encoded protein: CASSLAIIGDLGTDTQYF.

The CDR3 loop is CSASPRSVYSEAFF. The CDR3, as DNA: TGCAGTGCTAGTCCCAGGAGTGTTTACAGTGAAGCTTTCTTT. The chain joins TRBV20-1 to TRBJ1-1, with unresolved D. The germline V gene encodes CDR1 DFQATT and CDR2 SNEGSKA (reference sequence). The V end was cut by 3 bases, the J end by 7 bases, with 18 bases between. There are 14 residues in the CDR3.

The rearrangement joins TRBV20-1 to TRBJ2-7; 10 bases fit TRBD1. Looked up from germline, CDR1 is DFQATT and CDR2 is SNEGSKA (reference sequence). The CDR3 consists of 13 residues. Trimming cost V 6 bases and J 2 bases; bases outside gene matches: 4. CDR3 in DNA: TGCAGTGCCGGGACAGGGGAAGCCTACGAGCAGTACTTC. Translation gives CSAGTGEAYEQYF.

The chain carries TRBV6-6 and TRBJ1-2; TRBD1 matches at 10 bases. Unmatched junction bases numbered 5, after V lost 2 bases and J lost 8 bases. The CDR3 is made up of 14 amino acids. Germline V gives CDR1 MNHNY, CDR2 SVGAGI (reference sequence). The CDR3 DNA reads as TGTGCCAGCAGTTACCGTGGGACAGGGGAAGGCTACACCTTC. Protein: CASSYRGTGEGYTF.

CDR3 amino acids: CASSQRRGEQFF. CDR3 sequence (DNA): TGTGCCAGCAGCCAAAGGCGCGGTGAGCAGTTCTTC. This sequence joins TRBV3-1 and TRBJ2-1; D call uncertain. The V end lost 2 bases, the J end lost 9 bases, and 8 bases lay between the germline ends. The CDR3 covers 12 residues. Germline-derived CDR1 and CDR2 are LGHDT and YNNKEL (reference sequence).

The chain recombines TRBV10-3 with TRBJ2-3; D gene uncertain. The germline gives CDR1 ENHRY, CDR2 SYGVKD. V dropped 2 bases and J dropped 6 bases, with 3 bases sitting between them. The CDR3 is made up of 11 amino acids. The CDR3 DNA follows: TGTGCCATCAGTGAGCGGGATACGCAGTATTTT. This translates into CAISERDTQYF.

V gene TRBV20-1 combines with J gene TRBJ2-1; no clear D. Trimming stripped 6 bases from V and 8 bases from J, with 17 bases between. The CDR3 loop spans 13 amino acids. CDR1 and CDR2 from the germline V gene are DFQATT and SNEGSKA (reference sequence). The CDR3 reads CSAHAGLGDEQFF. CDR3 coding DNA: TGCAGTGCCCATGCTGGGCTTGGGGATGAGCAGTTCTTC.

This clonotype was seen more than once but under ten times. V gene TRBV12-3 or TRBV12-4 combines with J gene TRBJ2-7; D call uncertain. CDR3 size: 11 residues. Trimming removed 4 bases from V and 7 bases from J, with 8 bases in between. The DNA for the CDR3 is TGTGCCAGCAGTTACGGTAATGAGCAGTACTTC. It specifies CASSYGNEQYF.

The chain carries TRBV15 and TRBJ2-4; D is unresolved. Gene TRBJ2-5 matches the end of the DNA better, so the J call may be wrong. The germline V gene encodes CDR1 LNHNV and CDR2 YYDKDF (reference sequence). The CDR3 sequence is 15 residues long. The chain's CDR3 is CATSREWQNEETQYF. In DNA form, the CDR3 reads TGTGCCACCAGCAGAGAGTGGCAGAATGAAGAGACCCAGTACTTC.

The rearrangement links TRBV29-1 to TRBJ2-3; 7 bases map to TRBD1. This CDR3 has 12 amino acids. Germline V lookup: CDR1 SQVTM, CDR2 ANQGSEA. V shed 6 bases and J 1 base; nucleotides not matched to a gene: 1. In nucleotides, the CDR3 is TGCAGCGTCGGGACAGGCACAGATACGCAGTATTTT. Amino acids: CSVGTGTDTQYF.

The sample holds one count of this clonotype. This chain links TRBV27 with TRBJ2-3, with D perhaps TRBD2 (5 bases). In germline, CDR1 is MNHEY, CDR2 SMNVEV (reference sequence). The V end lost 4 bases, the J end lost 4 bases, and 18 bases lay between the germline ends. The CDR3 extends over 16 amino acids. This CDR3 is CASSSLQPPGADTQYF. CDR3 DNA sequence: TGTGCCAGCAGTTCGCTGCAGCCACCCGGGGCAGATACGCAGTATTTT.

The chain is built from TRBV15 and TRBJ2-3; D is perhaps TRBD2 (5 bases). Germline V gene data show CDR1 as LNHNV and CDR2 as YYDKDF (reference sequence). This CDR3 contains 15 residues. V gave up 0 bases and J gave up 2 bases, with 9 bases separating them. The CDR3 DNA reads TGTGCCACCAGCAGAGAGAGGGCCACCACAGATACGCAGTATTTT. Its protein product is CATSRERATTDTQYF.

The V and J genes are TRBV6-1 and TRBJ2-3; TRBD2 agrees at 11 bases. CDR3 length: 15 residues. The germline V gene encodes CDR1 MNHNS and CDR2 SASEGT. The ends lost 4 bases at V and 1 base at J; junction bases unmatched: 1. The CDR3 loop reads CASSGSGRGTDTQYF. In nucleotides, the CDR3 is TGTGCCAGCAGTGGTAGCGGGAGGGGCACAGATACGCAGTATTTT.

V and J are TRBV10-2 and TRBJ2-5, with 8 bases that match TRBD2. Looked up from germline, CDR1 is WSHSY and CDR2 is SAAADI. The CDR3 consists of 16 residues. J lost 7 bases, V lost 3 bases, and 13 bases had no gene match. The CDR3, as DNA: TGCGCCAGCAGTGAAGGTGTACTAGCGGAAAGTGGGACCCAGTACTTC. Protein sequence: CASSEGVLAESGTQYF.

This clonotype was detected a few times. The V gene is TRBV6-2 or TRBV6-3, the J gene TRBJ2-7; 9 bases line up with TRBD2. CDR1 MNHEY and CDR2 SVGEGT come from the germline V gene. The CDR3 spans 17 residues. Trimming cost V 5 bases and J 4 bases; bases outside gene matches: 15. The chain's CDR3 is CASSHLTSAGGYYEQYF. In DNA, the CDR3 is TGTGCCAGCAGTCACCTAACTTCGGCGGGAGGGTATTACGAGCAGTACTTC.

The chain uses TRBV2 and TRBJ2-7, with D perhaps TRBD1 (6 bases). Germline-derived CDR1 and CDR2 are SNHLY and FYNNEI. V lost 2 bases and J 0 bases, leaving 14 bases between the germline ends. The CDR3 length is 16 residues. The CDR3 DNA follows: TGTGCCAGCAGTGAAAGGGGGACGGTATTCTCCTACGAGCAGTACTTC. Protein product: CASSERGTVFSYEQYF.

This clonotype was recorded a few times. V is TRBV7-2 and J is TRBJ2-7; D is perhaps TRBD1 (6 bases). The V end was cut by 1 base, the J end by 2 bases, with 12 bases between. Per germline, CDR1 SGHTA and CDR2 FQGNSA. CDR3 length: 15 residues. The CDR3 DNA sequence: TGTGCCAGCAGCTTAGACAGGGCTACAACCTACGAGCAGTACTTC. It encodes CASSLDRATTYEQYF.

The rearrangement uses TRBV4-1 and TRBJ1-2; D is undetermined. The germline V gene has CDR1 MGHRA and CDR2 YSYEKL. The CDR3 has 17 amino acids. Trimming took off 0 bases at V and 2 bases at J, with 16 bases between the two ends. CDR3 bases: TGCGCCAGCAGCCAAGAAGGCCCACGCAGGAACAACTATGGCTACACCTTC. It yields the protein CASSQEGPRRNNYGYTF.

The chain has TRBV28 and TRBJ2-7; a possible D gene is TRBD1 (6 bases). Germline CDR1 and CDR2: MDHEN and SYDVKM. With 7 bases removed from V and 0 bases from J, the gap between germline ends came to 19 bases. CDR3 size: 16 residues. This chain's CDR3 is CASTHNRATSSYEQYF. In DNA form, the CDR3 reads TGTGCCAGCACCCATAACAGGGCTACTTCCTCCTACGAGCAGTACTTC.

The chain employs TRBV9 and TRBJ2-7; D could derive from TRBD1 or TRBD2 (5 bases each). The CDR3 has 14 amino acids. Germline loops: CDR1 SGDLS, CDR2 YYNGEE. Trimming left V 3 bases short and J 0 bases short, with 10 bases between. The CDR3 spells CASSDGTASYEQYF. CDR3 sequence (DNA): TGTGCCAGCAGCGATGGGACGGCCTCCTACGAGCAGTACTTC.

The chain recombines TRBV10-3 with TRBJ2-3, with TRBD2 as a possible D gene (6 bases). The CDR3 has 15 residues. V lost 2 bases and J lost 4, with 13 bases in between. CDR1 and CDR2 from the germline V gene are ENHRY and SYGVKD. For the CDR3, the DNA is TGTGCCATCAGTGAGCGGCAGGGAGGATCAGATACGCAGTATTTT. As protein: CAISERQGGSDTQYF.

The J gene is TRBJ2-7, the V gene TRBV7-9; D remains ambiguous. Germline CDR1 reads SEHNR; CDR2 reads FQNEAQ (reference sequence). The ends were cut back, 4 bases at V and 0 bases at J, with 13 bases in the middle. The CDR3 is 15 amino acids. DNA of the CDR3: TGTGCCAGCAGCTCTACCGGCTTCAGCTCCTACGAGCAGTACTTC. Protein: CASSSTGFSSYEQYF.

This clonotype was detected only a few times. This chain uses TRBV18 with TRBJ2-3, with 7 positions matching TRBD1. The CDR3 covers 13 residues. CDR1 and CDR2 (germline): KGHSH, LQKENI. V was pared by 4 bases and J by 3 bases, with 1 base of the junction left unmatched. CDR3 bases: TGTGCCAGCTCACACAGGGGAACAGATACGCAGTATTTT. Translating gives CASSHRGTDTQYF.